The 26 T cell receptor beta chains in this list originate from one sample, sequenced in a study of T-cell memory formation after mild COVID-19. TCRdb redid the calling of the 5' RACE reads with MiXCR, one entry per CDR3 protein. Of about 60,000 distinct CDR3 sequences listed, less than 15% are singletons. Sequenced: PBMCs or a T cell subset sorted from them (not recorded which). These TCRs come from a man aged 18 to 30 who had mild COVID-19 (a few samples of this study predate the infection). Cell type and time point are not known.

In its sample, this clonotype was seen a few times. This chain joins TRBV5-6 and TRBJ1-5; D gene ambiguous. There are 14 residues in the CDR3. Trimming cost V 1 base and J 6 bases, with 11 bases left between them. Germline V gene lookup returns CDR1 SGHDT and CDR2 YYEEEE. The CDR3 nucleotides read TGTGCCAGCAGCTTGTTTAGTTCGGGTCAGCCCCAGCATTTT. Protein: CASSLFSSGQPQHF.

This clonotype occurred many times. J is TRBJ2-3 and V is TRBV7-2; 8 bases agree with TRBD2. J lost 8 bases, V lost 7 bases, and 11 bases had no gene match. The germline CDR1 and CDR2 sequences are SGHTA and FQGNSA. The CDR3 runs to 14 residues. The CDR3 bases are TGTGCCAGCACCGTACGGGGGGGGGAAGCTACGCAGTATTTT. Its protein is CASTVRGGEATQYF.

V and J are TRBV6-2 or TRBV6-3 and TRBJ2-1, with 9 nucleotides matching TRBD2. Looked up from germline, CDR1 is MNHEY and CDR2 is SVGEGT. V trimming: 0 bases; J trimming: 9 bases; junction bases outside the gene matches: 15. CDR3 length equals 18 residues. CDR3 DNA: TGTGCCAGCAGTTACTCGACATCTCTAGCGGGGTCAACGGTTGAGCAGTTCTTC. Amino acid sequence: CASSYSTSLAGSTVEQFF.

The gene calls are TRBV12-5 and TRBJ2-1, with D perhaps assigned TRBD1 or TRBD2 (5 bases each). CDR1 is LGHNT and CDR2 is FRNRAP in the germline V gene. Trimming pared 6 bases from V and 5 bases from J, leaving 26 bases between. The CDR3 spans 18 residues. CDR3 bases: TGTGCTAGTGGCCAGGGAACATGGGGAGCGACCGATAACAATGAGCAGTTCTTC. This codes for CASGQGTWGATDNNEQFF.

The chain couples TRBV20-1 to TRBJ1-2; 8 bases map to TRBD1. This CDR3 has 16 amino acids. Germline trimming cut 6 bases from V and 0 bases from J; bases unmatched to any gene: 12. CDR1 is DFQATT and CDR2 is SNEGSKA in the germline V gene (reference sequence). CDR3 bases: TGCAGTGCCCGTCCCGGGACAGGCCCAGCTAACTATGGCTACACCTTC. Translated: CSARPGTGPANYGYTF.

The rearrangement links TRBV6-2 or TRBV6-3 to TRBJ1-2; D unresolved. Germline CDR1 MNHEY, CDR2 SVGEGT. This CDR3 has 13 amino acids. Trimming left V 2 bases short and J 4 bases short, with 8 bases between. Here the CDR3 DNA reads TGTGCCAGCAGTTACGCGACGGCCTATGGCTACACCTTC. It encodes CASSYATAYGYTF.

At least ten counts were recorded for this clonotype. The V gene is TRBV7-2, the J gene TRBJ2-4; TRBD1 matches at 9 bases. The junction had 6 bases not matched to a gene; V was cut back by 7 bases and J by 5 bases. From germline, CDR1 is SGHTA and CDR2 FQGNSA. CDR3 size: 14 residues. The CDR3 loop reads CASNPGQGQNIQYF. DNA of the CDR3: TGTGCCAGCAATCCGGGACAGGGACAAAACATTCAGTACTTC. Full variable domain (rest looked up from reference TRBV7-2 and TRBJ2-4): GAGVSQSPSNKVTEKGKDVELRCDPISGHTALYWYRQSLGQGLEFLIYFQGNSAPDKSGLPSDRFSAERTGGSVSTLTIQRTQQEDSAVYLCASNPGQGQNIQYFGAGTRLSVL.

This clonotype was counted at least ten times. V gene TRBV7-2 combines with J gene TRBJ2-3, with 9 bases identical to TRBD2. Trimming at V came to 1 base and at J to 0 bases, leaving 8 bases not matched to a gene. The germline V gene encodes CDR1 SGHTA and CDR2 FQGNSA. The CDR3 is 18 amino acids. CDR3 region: CASSLVRLAGTSTDTQYF. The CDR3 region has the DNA TGTGCCAGCAGCTTAGTACGTCTAGCGGGGACTAGCACAGATACGCAGTATTTT.

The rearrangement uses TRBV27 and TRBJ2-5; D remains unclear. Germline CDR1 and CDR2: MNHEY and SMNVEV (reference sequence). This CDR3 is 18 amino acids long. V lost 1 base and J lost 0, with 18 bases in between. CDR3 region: CASSLFRPPALYQETQYF. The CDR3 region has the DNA TGTGCCAGCAGTTTATTCCGGCCCCCGGCTCTGTACCAAGAGACCCAGTACTTC.

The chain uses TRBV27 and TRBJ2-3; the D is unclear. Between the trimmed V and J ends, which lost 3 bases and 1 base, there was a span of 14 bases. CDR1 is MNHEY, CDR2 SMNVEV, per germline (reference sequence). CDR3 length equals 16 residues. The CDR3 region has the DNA TGTGCCAGCAGTTTCCTGGGCACCACCCGCACAGATACGCAGTATTTT. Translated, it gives CASSFLGTTRTDTQYF.

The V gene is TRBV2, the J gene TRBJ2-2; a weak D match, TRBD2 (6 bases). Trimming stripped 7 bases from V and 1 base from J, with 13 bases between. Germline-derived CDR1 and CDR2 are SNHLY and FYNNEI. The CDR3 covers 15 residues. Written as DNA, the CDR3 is TGTGCCAGCAAACGGACTATCCTGAACACCGGGGAGCTGTTTTTT. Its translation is CASKRTILNTGELFF.

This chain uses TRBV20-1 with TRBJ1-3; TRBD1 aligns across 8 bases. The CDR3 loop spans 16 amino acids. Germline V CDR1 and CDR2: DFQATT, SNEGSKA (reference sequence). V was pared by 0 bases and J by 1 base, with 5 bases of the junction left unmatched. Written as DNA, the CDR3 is TGCAGTGCTAGAGACCGGACAGGGACTTCTGGAAACACCATATATTTT. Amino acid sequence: CSARDRTGTSGNTIYF.

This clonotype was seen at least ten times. The CDR3: CASSSYRDEAFF. The CDR3 nucleotides are TGTGCCAGCAGCTCTTACAGGGATGAAGCTTTCTTT. The rearrangement uses TRBV7-9 and TRBJ1-1; possible D gene TRBD1, 6 bases. V lost 4 bases to trimming and J lost 7 bases, with 10 bases between them. From germline, CDR1 is SEHNR and CDR2 FQNEAQ (reference sequence). The CDR3 is 12 residues long.

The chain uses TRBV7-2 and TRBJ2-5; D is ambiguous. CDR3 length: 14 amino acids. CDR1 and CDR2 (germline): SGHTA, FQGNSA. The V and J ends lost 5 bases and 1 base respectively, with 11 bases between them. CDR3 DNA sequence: TGTGCCAGCAGCCGTTCGTGGGGCCAAGAGACCCAGTACTTC. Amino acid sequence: CASSRSWGQETQYF.

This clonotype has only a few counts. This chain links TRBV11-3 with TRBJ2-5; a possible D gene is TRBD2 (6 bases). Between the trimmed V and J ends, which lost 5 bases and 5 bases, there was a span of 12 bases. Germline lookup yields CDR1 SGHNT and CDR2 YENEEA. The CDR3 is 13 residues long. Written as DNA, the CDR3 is TGTGCCAGCAGCCTTACTAGCACTGAGACCCAGTACTTC. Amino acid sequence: CASSLTSTETQYF.

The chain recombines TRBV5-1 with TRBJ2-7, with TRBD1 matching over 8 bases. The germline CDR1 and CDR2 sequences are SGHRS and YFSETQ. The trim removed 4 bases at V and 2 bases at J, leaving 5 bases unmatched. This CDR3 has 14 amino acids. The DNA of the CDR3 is TGCGCCAGCAGCGACCAGACAGGGGCCTACGAGCAGTACTTC. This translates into CASSDQTGAYEQYF.

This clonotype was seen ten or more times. For the CDR3, the DNA is TGCGCCAGCAGCCAAGTTCTCACTCGAGGGGATACGCAGTATTTT. Protein: CASSQVLTRGDTQYF. The rearrangement links TRBV4-3 to TRBJ2-3, with D maybe TRBD2 (5 bases). Germline-derived CDR1 and CDR2 are LGHNA and YSLEER. The germline V and J ends were trimmed by 1 base and 6 bases, with 14 bases remaining between them. CDR3 length: 15 amino acids.

CDR3 DNA sequence: TGTGCCAGCAGCCGTAGCCGCGAGACCCAGTACTTC. This encodes CASSRSRETQYF. This chain joins TRBV7-6 and TRBJ2-5; D is unresolved. The CDR3 is 12 residues long. The germline CDR1 and CDR2 sequences are SGHVS and FNYEAQ. Trimming stripped 5 bases from V and 5 bases from J, with 9 bases between.

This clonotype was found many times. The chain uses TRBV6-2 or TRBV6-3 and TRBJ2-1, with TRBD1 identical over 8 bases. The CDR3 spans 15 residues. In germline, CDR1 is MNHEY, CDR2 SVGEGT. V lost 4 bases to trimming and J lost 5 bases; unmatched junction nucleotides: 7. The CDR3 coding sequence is TGTGCCAGCAGTTCGGGACAGGCCCCTGACAATGAGCAGTTCTTC. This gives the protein CASSSGQAPDNEQFF.

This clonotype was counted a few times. The CDR3 loop is CATSRDRPDTQYF. In DNA, the CDR3 is TGTGCCACCAGCAGAGATCGCCCTGATACGCAGTATTTT. J is TRBJ2-3 and V is TRBV15; no reliable D call. V was pared by 0 bases and J by 6 bases, with 7 bases between. CDR1 LNHNV and CDR2 YYDKDF come from the germline V gene (reference sequence). The CDR3 runs to 13 residues.

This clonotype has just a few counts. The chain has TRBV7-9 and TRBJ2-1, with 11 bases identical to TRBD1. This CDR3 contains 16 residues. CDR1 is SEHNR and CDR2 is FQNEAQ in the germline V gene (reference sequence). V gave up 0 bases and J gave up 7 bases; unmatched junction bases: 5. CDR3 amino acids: CASSLAGTGGSNEQFF. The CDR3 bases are TGTGCCAGCAGCTTAGCCGGGACAGGGGGATCGAATGAGCAGTTCTTC.

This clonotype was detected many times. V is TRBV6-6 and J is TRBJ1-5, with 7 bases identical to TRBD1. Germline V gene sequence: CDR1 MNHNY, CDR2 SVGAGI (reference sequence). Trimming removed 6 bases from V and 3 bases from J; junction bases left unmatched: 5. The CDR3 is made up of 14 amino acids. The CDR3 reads CASRSGTDNQPQHF. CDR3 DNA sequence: TGTGCCAGCAGGTCCGGGACAGACAATCAGCCCCAGCATTTT.

DNA for the CDR3: TGTGCCAGCAGCCGTCCCGGGACTAGCGGGGGGGCCTACAATGAGCAGTTCTTC. It specifies CASSRPGTSGGAYNEQFF. The chain couples TRBV7-3 to TRBJ2-1; 16 positions agree with TRBD2. Trimming took 5 bases from V and 2 from J; bases not matched to a gene: 6. Germline values: CDR1 SGHTA, CDR2 FQGTGA. The CDR3 loop spans 18 amino acids.

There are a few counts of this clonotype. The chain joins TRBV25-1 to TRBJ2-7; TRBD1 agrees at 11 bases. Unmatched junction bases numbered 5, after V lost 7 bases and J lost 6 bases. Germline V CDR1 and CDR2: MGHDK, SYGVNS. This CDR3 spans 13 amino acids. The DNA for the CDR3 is TGTGCCAGCACCGGGACAGGGGGTTCCGAGCAGTACTTC. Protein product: CASTGTGGSEQYF.

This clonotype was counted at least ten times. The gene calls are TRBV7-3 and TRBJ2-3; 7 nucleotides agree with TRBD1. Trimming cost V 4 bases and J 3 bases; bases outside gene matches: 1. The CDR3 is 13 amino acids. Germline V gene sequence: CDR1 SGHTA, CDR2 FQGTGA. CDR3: CASSSGQTDTQYF. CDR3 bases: TGTGCCAGCAGCTCGGGACAGACAGATACGCAGTATTTT.

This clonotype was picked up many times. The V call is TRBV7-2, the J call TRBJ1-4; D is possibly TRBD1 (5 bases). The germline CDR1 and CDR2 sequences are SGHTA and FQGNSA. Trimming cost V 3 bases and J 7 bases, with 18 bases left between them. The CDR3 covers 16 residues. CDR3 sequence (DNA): TGTGCCAGCAGCTTCTCTTTCGAACAGGCGCGTGAAAAACTGTTTTTT. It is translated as CASSFSFEQAREKLFF. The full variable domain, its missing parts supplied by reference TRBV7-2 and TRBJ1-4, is GAGVSQSPSNKVTEKGKDVELRCDPISGHTALYWYRQSLGQGLEFLIYFQGNSAPDKSGLPSDRFSAERTGGSVSTLTIQRTQQEDSAVYLCASSFSFEQAREKLFFGSGTQLSVL.